This T cell receptor beta chain was sequenced during a study of blood T cell repertoires in COVID-19. Study background: Material from acute and convalescent COVID-19 was sourced from the United States, Italy and Spain.

V was pared by 6 bases and J by 10 bases, with 8 bases of the junction left unmatched. Germline values: CDR1 LNHDA, CDR2 SQIVND (reference sequence). The CDR3 is made up of 14 amino acids. Clones were sequenced by immunoSEQ multiplex PCR, and TCRdb holds only the in-frame ones, with some missing. The sample yields approximately 260,000 clones, just under 90% seen once. Living in roughly 25 US areas, the participants were between roughly 18 and 90 years of age. The material sequenced was PBMCs or T cells enriched from blood (not recorded which). The origin of this receptor is a woman aged 55-70 years who had recovered from COVID-19. The chain couples TRBV19 to TRBJ1-6; TRBD1 matches 8 bases. CDR3 nucleotides: TGTGCCAGTAGGCACGACAGGGGTGGATCACCCCTCCACTTT. This encodes CASRHDRGGSPLHF.